The 30 T cell receptor beta chains presented below share a single source sample, sequenced in a study of CXCR3-negative and CXCR3-positive naive CD8 T cells. UMI-labeled 5' RACE TRB cDNA libraries were prepared from the cells. Each CDR3 protein gets one entry in TCRdb, which reprocessed the 5' RACE reads and gives no DNA. The record lists 41,000 or so distinct CDR3 sequences, of which the ten most abundant hold around 2%. The sequenced material came from naive CXCR3- CD8+ T cells from blood. This sample's subset: CD45RO-CCR7+CD27+CD95- naive CD8+ T cells lacking CXCR3 (TNR3-). The origin of the receptors is a human donor in good health. Some clones in this sample may be carry-over from other donors' samples.

This chain links TRBV27 with TRBJ2-5; TCRdb returns TRBD2, unconfirmable since there is no DNA. This CDR3 has 13 amino acids. Germline CDR1 reads MNHEY; CDR2 reads SMNVEV (reference sequence). Here the CDR3 reads CASSSDERETQYF.

The chain uses TRBV15 and TRBJ1-2. The CDR3 is made up of 17 amino acids. In germline, CDR1 is LNHNV, CDR2 YYDKDF (reference sequence). CDR3 amino acids: CATSRERTLVGRQGYTF.

The genes are TRBV11-3 and TRBJ1-4; there is no DNA to check the TCRdb D call of TRBD1. In germline, CDR1 is SGHNT, CDR2 YENEEA. The CDR3 extends over 17 amino acids. Here the CDR3 reads CASSFHRVTKTNEKLFF. Full variable domain (rest looked up from reference TRBV11-3 and TRBJ1-4): EAGVVQSPRYKIIEKKQPVAFWCNPISGHNTLYWYLQNLGQGPELLIRYENEEAVDDSQLPKDRFSAERLKGVDSTLKIQPAELGDSAVYLCASSFHRVTKTNEKLFFGSGTQLSVL.

V gene TRBV14 combines with J gene TRBJ2-3; TCRdb gives TRBD1 as the D gene, but with no DNA this cannot be confirmed. The CDR3 runs 14 residues. Germline CDR1 SGHDN, CDR2 FVKESK. CDR3 sequence: CASSLGQGPDTQYF.

The chain employs TRBV14 and TRBJ2-2; the TRBD2 assignment by TCRdb is unverifiable without DNA. The CDR3 runs to 20 residues. Germline values: CDR1 SGHDN, CDR2 FVKESK. CDR3 sequence reads: CASSQEIWLAGGRNTGELFF. Looking up the rest from reference TRBV14 and TRBJ2-2 gives the full variable domain: EAGVTQFPSHSVIEKGQTVTLRCDPISGHDNLYWYRRVMGKEIKFLLHFVKESKQDESGMPNNRFLAERTGGTYSTLKVQPAELEDSGVYFCASSQEIWLAGGRNTGELFFGEGSRLTVL.

The J gene is TRBJ2-7, the V gene TRBV28; TCRdb indicates TRBD1, and absent DNA this call remains unverified. Germline V gene data show CDR1 as MDHEN and CDR2 as SYDVKM. CDR3 size: 14 residues. This CDR3 is CASSLTGVSYEQYF.

The CDR3 protein is CASSSREYNEQFF. The chain uses TRBV7-2 and TRBJ2-1; checking the TCRdb D call of TRBD1 is not possible without DNA. Germline V gene data show CDR1 as SGHTA and CDR2 as FQGNSA. CDR3 length: 13 amino acids.

This chain connects TRBV7-9 to TRBJ2-2; TCRdb picks TRBD2, but there is no DNA to check that call. CDR1 SEHNR and CDR2 FQNEAQ come from the germline V gene (reference sequence). CDR3 length equals 17 residues. CDR3 region: CASSLQPGLAAAGELFF.

The chain is built from TRBV29-1 and TRBJ1-2. CDR1 and CDR2 (germline): SQVTM, ANQGSEA. The CDR3 is 11 amino acids. The CDR3: CSVAASYGYTF.

The chain links TRBV5-1 to TRBJ2-3; checking the TCRdb D call of TRBD1 is not possible without DNA. In germline, CDR1 is SGHRS, CDR2 YFSETQ. This CDR3 spans 15 amino acids. The CDR3 loop is CASNSGTGVTDTQYF.

The CDR3 loop reads CSAIDDNISYEQYF. V and J are TRBV20-1 and TRBJ2-7. The CDR3 consists of 14 residues. The germline V gene has CDR1 DFQATT and CDR2 SNEGSKA (reference sequence).

The genes are TRBV9 and TRBJ2-7; absent DNA, TCRdb's TRBD1 call cannot be checked. Germline assignment: CDR1 SGDLS and CDR2 YYNGEE. CDR3 length equals 14 residues. The CDR3: CASSMGVSSYEQYF.

The chain couples TRBV7-2 to TRBJ2-3. The CDR3 covers 12 residues. Germline loops: CDR1 SGHTA, CDR2 FQGNSA. This chain's CDR3 is CASSFDVDTQYF. Full variable domain (missing parts from reference TRBV7-2 and TRBJ2-3): GAGVSQSPSNKVTEKGKDVELRCDPISGHTALYWYRQSLGQGLEFLIYFQGNSAPDKSGLPSDRFSAERTGGSVSTLTIQRTQQEDSAVYLCASSFDVDTQYFGPGTRLTVL.

This sequence joins TRBV21-1 and TRBJ2-3; absent DNA, TCRdb's TRBD1 call cannot be checked. TRBV21-1 is marked as a pseudogene. The CDR3 has 18 residues. The CDR3 loop reads CASSKINRDRGHSDTQYF.

The gene calls are TRBV7-2 and TRBJ1-2; TCRdb returns TRBD1, unconfirmable since there is no DNA. The CDR3 is made up of 12 amino acids. CDR1 is SGHTA, CDR2 FQGNSA, per germline. CDR3 loop: CASSLGGTGETF. Using reference TRBV7-2 and TRBJ1-2 for the parts outside the CDR3, the full variable domain is GAGVSQSPSNKVTEKGKDVELRCDPISGHTALYWYRQSLGQGLEFLIYFQGNSAPDKSGLPSDRFSAERTGGSVSTLTIQRTQQEDSAVYLCASSLGGTGETFGSGTRLTVV.

This chain links TRBV4-1 with TRBJ1-5. The CDR3 length is 15 residues. CDR1 MGHRA and CDR2 YSYEKL come from the germline V gene. The CDR3 here is CASSLDPNSNQPQHF.

Its frequency marks this clonotype as medium-sized. The genes are TRBV4-3 and TRBJ1-2; the D call of TRBD1 rests on TCRdb alone, since no DNA is present to check it. Germline lookup yields CDR1 LGHNA and CDR2 YSLEER. The CDR3 is made up of 16 amino acids. The CDR3 loop reads CASSQPSTGGRFGYTF.

The V call is TRBV7-6, the J call TRBJ1-1. There are 15 residues in the CDR3. Germline V CDR1 and CDR2: SGHVS, FNYEAQ. The CDR3 sequence: CASRLFDTANTEAFF.

This chain connects TRBV7-2 to TRBJ2-7; TCRdb names TRBD1, which stays unverified in the absence of DNA. CDR1 is SGHTA and CDR2 is FQGNSA in the germline V gene. The CDR3 runs to 13 residues. This CDR3 is CASSPGYSYEQYF.

The V and J genes are TRBV28 and TRBJ2-2; TCRdb lists TRBD1, though no DNA is available to test this call. Per the germline V gene, CDR1 is MDHEN and CDR2 is SYDVKM. CDR3 length: 13 residues. This chain's CDR3 is CASSFPFPGELFF.

V is TRBV20-1 and J is TRBJ2-7; TCRdb calls TRBD2, which cannot be checked without DNA. Germline V gene sequence: CDR1 DFQATT, CDR2 SNEGSKA (reference sequence). This CDR3 comprises 13 residues. The CDR3 is CSARISGSYEQYF.

CDR3 sequence: CASSLGGPTDTQYF. The rearrangement links TRBV28 to TRBJ2-3; TCRdb proposes TRBD1, but this gene call is untestable without DNA. CDR1 is MDHEN and CDR2 is SYDVKM in the germline V gene. The CDR3 has 14 residues.

The chain uses TRBV3-1 and TRBJ2-3. The CDR3 sequence is 14 residues long. Per the germline V gene, CDR1 is LGHDT and CDR2 is YNNKEL (reference sequence). The CDR3 is CASSQSSGTDTQYF.

CDR3 amino acids: CASSQRTAYNEQFF. V is TRBV14 and J is TRBJ2-1; TCRdb returns TRBD1, unconfirmable since there is no DNA. The V gene's germline CDR1 is SGHDN and CDR2 FVKESK. The CDR3 covers 14 residues.

The rearrangement links TRBV4-1 to TRBJ2-1. Germline values: CDR1 MGHRA, CDR2 YSYEKL. CDR3 size: 13 residues. The CDR3 loop is CASSLYPNNEQFF.

CDR3: CASSPLADSYNEQFF. The rearrangement joins TRBV6-4 to TRBJ2-1; TCRdb names TRBD2, which stays unverified in the absence of DNA. Germline CDR1 reads MRHNA; CDR2 reads SNTAGT. This CDR3 has 15 residues.

V gene TRBV14 combines with J gene TRBJ2-7. CDR3 length: 13 amino acids. CDR1 and CDR2 from the germline V gene are SGHDN and FVKESK. The CDR3 protein is CASTSPISYEQYF.

This chain connects TRBV4-3 to TRBJ1-1; there is no DNA to check the TCRdb D call of TRBD1. The CDR3 is 15 amino acids. Per the germline V gene, CDR1 is LGHNA and CDR2 is YSLEER. The CDR3 here is CASSQDEDSYTEAFF.

The chain employs TRBV29-1 and TRBJ2-7; TCRdb's D call, TRBD1, is unchecked because there is no DNA. Germline V CDR1 and CDR2: SQVTM, ANQGSEA. The CDR3 consists of 14 residues. CDR3 in amino acids: CSVGGGQAGYEQYF.

The chain links TRBV29-1 to TRBJ2-5; TCRdb picks TRBD2, but there is no DNA to check that call. CDR1 SQVTM and CDR2 ANQGSEA come from the germline V gene. The CDR3 has 15 amino acids. The CDR3: CSVDKLAGGRETQYF.